This T cell receptor (beta chain) appears in the sequencing data of a study of identical twins. This clonotype occurred many times. The antigen remains unidentified. V lost 2 bases and J lost 8, with 10 bases in between. The germline V gene has CDR1 MNHEY and CDR2 SMNVEV (reference sequence). CDR3 length: 13 residues. Overall study results and limits: The authors drew conclusions from cross-sectional statistical analysis rather than following the same donors.

TCRdb redid the calling of the 5' RACE reads with MiXCR, one entry per CDR3 protein. Of 400,000 to 500,000 distinct CDR3 sequences detected, 15% to 20% appear once; the ten largest clones hold about 12%. The chain is built from TRBV27 and TRBJ2-1, with D unclear. The TCR sequence derives from a man aged 50 to 59 in good health. The sequencing input was naive T cells sorted from blood. The CDR3 coding sequence is TGTGCCAGCAGTTTAACTGGGTGGTATGAGCAGTTCTTC. Translation gives CASSLTGWYEQFF.